The present entry profiles one T cell receptor (beta chain) with its context. Antigen specificity is unknown. The CDR3 has 16 amino acids. Trimming removed 0 bases at V and 4 bases at J, with 13 bases between. Looked up from germline, CDR1 is LGHNA and CDR2 is YSLEER. The sample is drawn from a study of blood T cells in healthy people across ages. Whole-study context: Template switching recovered approximately one barcoded beta molecule for every two T cells. Notes on the study in general: Among T cells, TCR beta diversity per million cells dropped roughly linearly as age rose.

Roughly 10 milliliters of peripheral blood were drawn from each donor into EDTA-treated tubes. Isolation yielded PBMCs, at least 7 million per sample, in every case. Alongside a J-beta primer mix, a sample-barcoded 5' primer served in a second PCR lasting roughly 7 to 11 cycles. One entry per CDR3 protein, called by TCRdb with MiXCR from the 5' RACE reads. This sample has under 1,100,000 distinct CDR3 sequences; about 23% occur once, and the top ten carry less than 0.85%. Another study also made use of these data, one on T cells of mothers and their children.

This receptor was obtained from a girl aged 2 to 10 in good health. Sequencing used blood. This chain links TRBV4-3 with TRBJ2-1; D gene ambiguous. The CDR3 nucleotides read TGCGCCAGCAGCCAAGAACGAGGAATTTTTTACAATGAGCAGTTCTTC. Residues: CASSQERGIFYNEQFF.